Sequencing of this T cell receptor (beta chain) was carried out in a study of blood T cells in healthy people across ages. Combining a sample-barcoded 5' primer with a J-beta primer mix, a second PCR ran for roughly 7 to 11 cycles. TCRdb reprocessed the 5' RACE reads with MiXCR, giving one entry per CDR3 protein. The sample carries 1.5 million to 2 million distinct CDR3 sequences, roughly 50% recorded once. The study, taken as a whole, reports: Higher diversity, along with more naive CD4+ cells, distinguished long-lived donors from aged donors.

Donation came from healthy Caucasian individuals in Russia who were aged about 6 to 100. Per-sample PBMC isolation yielded at least 6.5 million cells. Note on this clonotype: Its antigen is undetermined.

Source material: blood. The receptor comes from a woman between 40 and 55 years old in good health.

The CDR3 DNA follows: TGTGCCAGCACCTGGACAGATACCCAAGAGACCCAGTACTTC. As protein: CASTWTDTQETQYF. This sequence joins TRBV5-6 and TRBJ2-5, with D perhaps TRBD1 (6 bases). In germline, CDR1 is SGHDT, CDR2 YYEEEE. The germline V and J ends were trimmed by 6 bases and 1 base, with 13 bases remaining between them. This CDR3 spans 14 amino acids.